This TCR beta chain is drawn from a study of vaccination effects on CD4 cells after COVID-19 (dated 2022 in TCRdb). About the investigation overall: The ViraFEST assay stimulated PBMC with viral peptide pools and then used TCR sequencing to identify antigen-specific CD4+ T cell clonotypes by expansion. Post-vaccine samples across the study were collected a median of 72 days after the second dose, with a range of 14 to 241. Under 2.5 million PBMC per well were cultured with approximately 10 ug/ml peptides in IMDM containing around 5.3% human AB serum, about 9 IU/ml IL-2 and gentamicin. SARS-CoV-2 spike-specific CD4+ TCR repertoires were compared before and after mRNA vaccination in COVID-19 convalescent patients and in infection-naive vaccine recipients. Altogether, 10 COVID-19 convalescent patients and several SARS-CoV-2-naive healthy vaccine recipients made up the full study. In the study, cultures from other donors were sequenced using the Oncomine TCR Beta short-read assay on an Illumina iSeq 100. The study at large found these results: At late post-vaccination timepoints, both infection-induced and vaccine-induced clones showed marked clonal contraction, consistent with waning T cell responses. The study was limited by a small number of convalescent patients, and early post-infection timepoints were lacking. In healthy vaccine recipients, vaccine-induced clones were almost all SARS-CoV-2 mono-reactive, with only 1 of 255 being cross-reactive with common cold coronaviruses.

Including the terminal cysteine and phenylalanine, the CDR3 comprises 15 residues. The read is trimmed to its CDR3 DNA, 45 bases read in frame from base 1. Per the germline V gene, MGHRA is the CDR1 and YSYEKL is the CDR2. V was cut back by 1 base and J by 6 bases, leaving a gap of 16 bases between them. Comments on this clone: What this receptor recognizes is not known. No qualities accompany the bases; no much larger clone lies one base away.

Preparation of the library involved the immunoSEQ multiplex PCR assay. DNA from the cultured, isolated CD4+ T cells was subjected to TCR beta CDR3 sequencing. Regarding the original processing steps: Non-productive TCR sequences were discarded, and reads were trimmed to the CDR3 region, with only CDR3s of 7 or more amino acids retained. The MANAFEST web app was used to identify antigen-specific clonotypes by comparing expansion in peptide wells with expansion in reference cultures. Positive clones required FDR<0.05 expansion versus reference and all other wells, odds ratio above 5, and frequency above 0.1% in two replicate wells. Cross-reactive clonotypes were defined as significantly expanded in SARS-CoV-2 spike wells and in at least one common cold coronavirus spike condition. CDR3 similarity was assessed by Levenshtein distance with the stringdist R package, and unrooted trees were built with ape in R 3.6.1. In its TCRdb copy, this immuneACCESS table keeps in-frame sequences only and misses some clones. Where compared with another copy, unresolved V genes explain less than half of these, and the others have no known cause. V and J calls plus clone size are reproduced from that table; the DNA served to infer D and trimming. The sample yields around 40,000 clones; around 70% were counted once. The ten largest clones add up to about 10% of the sample.

After around 10 days of culture, CD4+ T cells were isolated with the EasySep CD4+ T cell isolation kit. Each participant got two doses of an mRNA SARS-CoV-2 vaccine, either BNT162b2 or mRNA-1273. The absence of prior SARS-CoV-2 infection in healthy vaccine recipients was confirmed by negative nucleocapsid antibodies before and after vaccination. On days 3 and 7, half of the culture medium was replaced with fresh IL-2-containing medium. Unless noted otherwise, every peptide stimulation condition was cultured in triplicate wells. Using Ficoll-Paque Plus gradient centrifugation, PBMC were separated from whole blood and then either used fresh or cryopreserved at -140C. The QIAamp micro DNA kit was used to extract genomic DNA from the cultured CD4+ T cells.

This TCR came from a human donor who received a COVID-19 vaccine. Sequences were derived from CD4+ T cells from PBMCs cultured without peptide, sampled after COVID-19 vaccination. The rearranged segments are TRBV4-1 and TRBJ2-7, and the D gene may be TRBD2, 5 bases matching. The DNA sequence follows: TGCGCCAGCAGCCAAGGAGGAGGAACGACCCGCGAGCAGTACTTC. Translation gives CASSQGGGTTREQYF.